These T cell receptor beta chains were read from a single sample in a study of CD8 T cells in ankylosing spondylitis. Using its own MiXCR run on the 5' RACE reads, TCRdb lists one record per CDR3 protein. The sample lists around 220,000 distinct CDR3 sequences; about 10% were seen once. The sample taken for sequencing was blood, either unsorted or a sorted T cell fraction (not recorded which). These receptors were obtained from a male donor with ankylosing spondylitis or in good health (not recorded which). Each CDR3 is given with its conserved first and last residue. The D gene is left open where the match is weak. Clone size is stated in some rows and not others, as once, few, many or a class when expanded.

size	D	V	J	DNA	CDR3
many	-	TRBV27	TRBJ1-2	TGTGCCAGCAGCCAGCGGGGGGCAGGGGTTAAAGCTAACTATGGCTACACCTTC	CASSQRGAGVKANYGYTF
few	TRBD2	TRBV5-6	TRBJ2-7	TGTGCCAGCGGTGAAACGGGGGGAAGCTCCTACGAGCAGTACTTC	CASGETGGSSYEQYF
-	-	TRBV7-9	TRBJ1-4	TGTGCCAGCAGCTGGGGATCTATGGAAAAACTGTTTTTT	CASSWGSMEKLFF
many	-	TRBV5-6	TRBJ2-2	TGTGCCAGCAGCTTGGATCGGCGCCCGAACACCGGGGAGCTGTTTTTT	CASSLDRRPNTGELFF
few	-	TRBV28	TRBJ2-4	TGTGCCAGCAGTTCTATACATCTAGCCAAAAACATTCAGTACTTC	CASSSIHLAKNIQYF
many	-	TRBV5-1	TRBJ2-3	TGCGCCAGCAGTAACCAGGGCACAGATACGCAGTATTTT	CASSNQGTDTQYF
many	TRBD1	TRBV20-1	TRBJ1-2	TGCAGTGCTAGACGGACAGGGAAGGATGGCTACACCTTC	CSARRTGKDGYTF
many	-	TRBV5-1	TRBJ2-2	TGCGCCAGCAGCTTGTACACAGCGGCCGGGGAGCTGTTTTTT	CASSLYTAAGELFF
many	-	TRBV20-1	TRBJ2-3	TGCAGTGCTAGGGCGGGCGGGGTCAGCACAGATACGCAGTATTTT	CSARAGGVSTDTQYF
few	TRBD2	TRBV28	TRBJ2-1	TGTGCCAGCAGTTTCCTTAGCGGGGGGGCCGGGAATGAGCAGTTCTTC	CASSFLSGGAGNEQFF
many	-	TRBV29-1	TRBJ1-2	TGCAGCGTTGAGAACGTAGGCTACACCTTC	CSVENVGYTF
many	TRBD2	TRBV12-3/TRBV12-4	TRBJ2-7	TGTGCCAGCAGTCATAGCGGGAGCTCCTACGAGCAGTACTTC	CASSHSGSSYEQYF
many	-	TRBV10-3	TRBJ2-3	TGTGCCATCAGCCCCCCAGGGGCAGATACGCAGTATTTT	CAISPPGADTQYF
few	-	TRBV20-1	TRBJ2-7	TGCAGTGCTAGGGTGGGACGGGAGGAGCAGTACTTC	CSARVGREEQYF
few	-	TRBV3-1	TRBJ1-6	TGTGCCAGCAGCCAAGTCGGGCAGGTTACTAATTCACCCCTCCACTTT	CASSQVGQVTNSPLHF
-	-	TRBV2	TRBJ2-2	TGTGCCAGCAGGGACGGGACTGGCGTCGGGGAGCTGTTTTTT	CASRDGTGVGELFF
many	-	TRBV7-2	TRBJ2-2	TGTGCCAGCAGATATAATACAGGGAACACCGGGGAGCTGTTTTTT	CASRYNTGNTGELFF
many	-	TRBV29-1	TRBJ1-5	TGCAGCGTTGGAGAGAGTGGCAATCAGCCCCAGCATTTT	CSVGESGNQPQHF
many	-	TRBV28	TRBJ2-7	TGTGCCAGCAGTGGAACGGGACTCTCCCAGCAGTACTTC	CASSGTGLSQQYF
many	TRBD1	TRBV12-3/TRBV12-4	TRBJ1-1	TGTGCCAGCAGTGCGGGACAGGGGGCTAACACTGAAGCTTTCTTT	CASSAGQGANTEAFF
-	-	TRBV18	TRBJ2-5	TGTGCCAGCTCACCACCGTGGGAGACCCAGTACTTC	CASSPPWETQYF
many	TRBD1	TRBV29-1	TRBJ2-4	TGCAGCGTTGAAGAAAACAGGGGAGACATTCAGTACTTC	CSVEENRGDIQYF
many	TRBD2	TRBV5-1	TRBJ2-3	TGCGCCAGCAGCCCTTCTAGCGGGCGGGATACGCAGTATTTT	CASSPSSGRDTQYF
few	-	TRBV9	TRBJ1-6	TGTGCCAGCAGCGTAGGAGTGGATGGGGGATCACCCCTCCACTTT	CASSVGVDGGSPLHF
few	TRBD1	TRBV20-1	TRBJ1-6	TGCAGTGCCCTTGCCGGGACAGGGGATTCACCCCTCCACTTT	CSALAGTGDSPLHF
many	-	TRBV28	TRBJ2-1	TGTGCCAGCAGTGATTACAGGGTCCCCAACAATGAGCAGTTCTTC	CASSDYRVPNNEQFF
few	-	TRBV7-2	TRBJ1-2	TGTGCCAGCAGCTTAGTGGCAGTCGCAGATGGCTACACCTTC	CASSLVAVADGYTF
-	-	TRBV25-1	TRBJ2-1	TGTGCCAGCCGCCGCCCTCCAGCCTACAATGAGCAGTTCTTC	CASRRPPAYNEQFF
many	TRBD2	TRBV4-1	TRBJ2-3	TGCGCCAGCAGCCAAGATAGTCCCCTAGCGGGCGCAGATACGCAGTATTTT	CASSQDSPLAGADTQYF
-	-	TRBV27	TRBJ2-7	TGTGCCAGCAGTTTGGATAGGGAGTCCTACGAGCAGTACTTC	CASSLDRESYEQYF
many	-	TRBV7-9	TRBJ1-5	TGTGCCAGCAGCTTAGCGGCCAATCAGCCCCAGCATTTT	CASSLAANQPQHF
-	-	TRBV6-5	TRBJ2-3	TGTGCCAGCAGTTCCTTGGCGGGACGGATTAGCACAGATACGCAGTATTTT	CASSSLAGRISTDTQYF
few	-	TRBV7-3	TRBJ2-2	TGTGCCAGCAGTTTACGGGACCCGGGGACCGGGGAGCTGTTTTTT	CASSLRDPGTGELFF
many	-	TRBV5-1	TRBJ2-3	TGCGCCAGCAGCTTGGGCTCCTACCAGAACACAGATACGCAGTATTTT	CASSLGSYQNTDTQYF
many	TRBD2	TRBV20-1	TRBJ2-7	TGCAGTGCTAGAGATGCGGGGGGCAGGTACGAGCAGTACTTC	CSARDAGGRYEQYF
-	-	TRBV5-1	TRBJ1-2	TGCGCCAGCAGCTTGTCGGGGAACCATGGCTACACCTTC	CASSLSGNHGYTF
many	-	TRBV5-1	TRBJ2-6	TGCGCCAGCAGCCCTGGGGGTGGACAGGGGGCCAACGTCCTGACTTTC	CASSPGGGQGANVLTF
many	-	TRBV7-8	TRBJ1-5	TGTGCCAGCAGCCAACAGGTCACTAGCAATCAGCCCCAGCATTTT	CASSQQVTSNQPQHF
-	TRBD1	TRBV7-9	TRBJ1-1	TGTGCCAGCAGCCCCTGGACAGGTTTGAACACTGAAGCTTTCTTT	CASSPWTGLNTEAFF
many	-	TRBV11-1	TRBJ1-6	TGTGCCAGCAGCTCCCAAATAAGAGGGGAGGATTCCCCAAATTCACCCCTCCACTTT	CASSSQIRGEDSPNSPLHF
many	-	TRBV20-1	TRBJ2-5	TGCAGTGCTAGAGATTTACAGAAGACCCAGTACTTC	CSARDLQKTQYF
few	TRBD2	TRBV7-3	TRBJ2-7	TGTGCCAGCAGCTTAAACGGGGGGGCCGACGACGAGCAGTACTTC	CASSLNGGADDEQYF
few	-	TRBV11-2	TRBJ2-3	TGTGCCAGCACCCCGAGGGCGGGGCTGGCAGATACGCAGTATTTT	CASTPRAGLADTQYF
-	-	TRBV5-6	TRBJ1-1	TGTGCCAGCAGCTTGATAGGGAACTCTGAAGCTTTCTTT	CASSLIGNSEAFF
many	-	TRBV5-1	TRBJ2-7	TGCGCCAGCAGCTTGGGTCCTGTTGGGTACGAGCAGTACTTC	CASSLGPVGYEQYF
few	TRBD1	TRBV12-3/TRBV12-4	TRBJ1-1	TGTGCCAGCAGTACACAGGGGGCCAGGACCACTGAAGCTTTCTTT	CASSTQGARTTEAFF
-	-	TRBV7-8	TRBJ1-1	TGTGCCAGCAGCCCAGAGGGGACCGACTACACTGAAGCTTTCTTT	CASSPEGTDYTEAFF
-	-	TRBV12-3/TRBV12-4	TRBJ2-2	TGTGCCAGCAGTTTTCGTGGGAACGGGGAGCTGTTTTTT	CASSFRGNGELFF
-	-	TRBV20-1	TRBJ2-3	TGCAGTGCTAGAGCGGAGGTTAGCACAGATACGCAGTATTTT	CSARAEVSTDTQYF
-	-	TRBV10-3	TRBJ1-5	TGTGCCATCAGTGAGTCGGGTAGGGGTCAGCCCCAGCATTTT	CAISESGRGQPQHF
many	TRBD2	TRBV5-1	TRBJ2-3	TGCGCCAGCGGCCAGGGACTAGGGGGGAATACGCAGTATTTT	CASGQGLGGNTQYF
few	-	TRBV6-1	TRBJ1-4	TGTGCCAGCAGGATCAGGGAGGGAAATGAAAAACTGTTTTTT	CASRIREGNEKLFF
many	-	TRBV9	TRBJ2-3	TGTGCCAGCAGCGTAGCGACGGGGCTAAACACAGATACGCAGTATTTT	CASSVATGLNTDTQYF
-	-	TRBV5-8	TRBJ2-1	TGTGCCAGCATCAGGGGCGTCAGCTCCTACAATGAGCAGTTCTTC	CASIRGVSSYNEQFF
few	TRBD2	TRBV15	TRBJ2-3	TGTGCCACCAGCAGGGGACTAGCGGGGAGCACAGATACGCAGTATTTT	CATSRGLAGSTDTQYF
many	-	TRBV12-3/TRBV12-4	TRBJ1-5	TGTGCCAGCGGCCGGGGTATCCATCAGCCCCAGCATTTT	CASGRGIHQPQHF
many	-	TRBV20-1	TRBJ1-1	TGCAGTGCTAGAGTCGGTGGGGGCACTGAAGCTTTCTTT	CSARVGGGTEAFF